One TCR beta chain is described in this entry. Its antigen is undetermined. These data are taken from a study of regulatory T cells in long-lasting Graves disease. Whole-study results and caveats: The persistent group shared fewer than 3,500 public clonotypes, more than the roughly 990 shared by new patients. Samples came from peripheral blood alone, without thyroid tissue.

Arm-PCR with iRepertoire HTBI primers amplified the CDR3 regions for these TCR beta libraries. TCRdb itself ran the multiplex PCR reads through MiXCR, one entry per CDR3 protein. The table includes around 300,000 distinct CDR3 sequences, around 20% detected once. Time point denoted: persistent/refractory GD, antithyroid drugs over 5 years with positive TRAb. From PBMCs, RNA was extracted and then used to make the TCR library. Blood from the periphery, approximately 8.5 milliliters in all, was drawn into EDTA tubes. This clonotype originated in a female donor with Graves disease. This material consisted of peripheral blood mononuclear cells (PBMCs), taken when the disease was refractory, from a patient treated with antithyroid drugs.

The DNA of the CDR3 is TGCAGCGTTGAATGGGTAGAGACCCAGTACTTC. Encoded protein: CSVEWVETQYF. The gene calls are TRBV29-1 and TRBJ2-5; D not resolved. The V gene's germline CDR1 is SQVTM and CDR2 ANQGSEA. V was pared by 2 bases and J by 4 bases, with 5 bases between. The CDR3 is 11 residues long. The whole variable domain, filled in from reference TRBV29-1 and TRBJ2-5, reads SAVISQKPSRDICQRGTSLTIQCQVDSQVTMMFWYRQQPGQSLTLIATANQGSEATYESGFVIDKFPISRPNLTFSTLTVSNMSPEDSSIYLCSVEWVETQYFGPGTRLLVL.